This is a list of T cell receptor beta chains from one sample in a study of metastatic and nonmetastatic thyroid tumors. With MiXCR, TCRdb called clones anew from the PCR reads. Here the sample spans tens of thousands of clones, 4% to 5% being singletons. The sequencing sample was made of blood. Receptors originate from a female donor with papillary thyroid cancer or a benign thyroid nodule (not recorded which). Some clones in this sample may be carry-over from other donors' samples. Each CDR3 is given with its conserved first and last residue. Each record gives: D gene, V gene, clone size, J gene, CDR3 protein, CDR3 DNA. The D gene is left open where the match is weak. Clone size appears in some rows only: once, few, many, or a class for an expanded clone.

TRBD1,TRBV6-1,few,TRBJ2-5,CASGTGDQGTQYF,TGTGCCAGCGGAACAGGGGATCAGGGGACCCAGTACTTC
NA,TRBV12-3/TRBV12-4,many,TRBJ2-1,CASGAGDNEQFF,TGTGCCAGCGGGGCCGGTGACAATGAGCAGTTCTTC
NA,TRBV19,many,TRBJ1-1,CASSRDVLMNTEAFF,TGTGCCAGTAGTAGAGATGTTCTCATGAACACTGAAGCTTTCTTT
TRBD1,TRBV6-1,few,TRBJ1-2,CASSGDRFHSDYGYTF,TGTGCCAGCAGTGGGGACAGGTTCCATTCGGACTATGGCTACACCTTC
NA,TRBV12-3/TRBV12-4,few,TRBJ2-3,CASSIRTVAYENTQYF,TGTGCCAGCAGTATCCGGACAGTGGCTTATGAGAATACGCAGTATTTT
TRBD1,TRBV29-1,many,TRBJ1-2,CSVERQGADNGYTF,TGCAGCGTTGAACGACAGGGGGCGGATAATGGCTACACCTTC
NA,TRBV20-1,many,TRBJ2-3,CSASSILGRAGPDTQYF,TGCAGTGCTAGTTCGATTTTAGGTCGCGCGGGGCCAGATACGCAGTATTTT
TRBD1,TRBV20-1,many,TRBJ1-6,CSARTGGPTSSPLHF,TGCAGTGCTAGGACAGGGGGCCCAACAAGTTCACCCCTCCACTTT
NA,TRBV20-1,many,TRBJ2-7,CSARDFGGTYEQYF,TGCAGTGCTAGAGATTTTGGAGGGACCTACGAGCAGTACTTC
TRBD1,TRBV6-1,many,TRBJ1-3,CASSEGQARNTIYF,TGTGCCAGCAGTGAGGGACAGGCTAGAAACACCATATATTTT
NA,TRBV14,many,TRBJ1-5,CAGSQDDRTDLPTSNQPQHF,TGTGCCGGCAGCCAAGATGATAGAACGGACCTACCGACTAGCAATCAGCCCCAGCATTTT
NA,TRBV29-1,many,TRBJ1-1,CSVGSAMNTEAFF,TGCAGCGTTGGGTCAGCAATGAACACTGAAGCTTTCTTT
TRBD1,TRBV6-5,NA,TRBJ2-2,CASSYSLDRRTGEMFF,TGTGCCAGCAGTTATTCCCTGGACAGGAGGACCGGGGAGATGTTTTTT
TRBD2,TRBV27,many,TRBJ2-7,CASSLFRTSRSLGEQYF,TGTGCCAGCAGTTTATTCCGGACTAGCAGGAGTCTGGGGGAGCAGTACTTC
TRBD1,TRBV28,few,TRBJ1-2,CASSRGTDYGYTF,TGTGCCAGCAGCCGCGGGACAGACTATGGCTACACCTTC
TRBD2,TRBV7-3,many,TRBJ2-7,CASSRGGATFYEQYF,TGTGCCAGCAGCCGGGGGGGGGCAACCTTCTACGAGCAGTACTTC
NA,TRBV4-2,many,TRBJ2-3,CASSQSSSVTDTQYF,TGTGCCAGCAGCCAGTCTTCTAGCGTCACAGATACGCAGTATTTT
NA,TRBV15,many,TRBJ1-5,CATFGGTGNSNQPQHF,TGTGCCACCTTCGGGGGGACGGGGAATAGCAATCAGCCCCAGCATTTT
NA,TRBV6-1,few,TRBJ2-3,CASSEDGSGADTQYF,TGTGCTAGCAGTGAAGACGGGAGTGGGGCAGATACTCAGTATTTT
NA,TRBV6-5,few,TRBJ1-4,CASTFFRDNEELFF,TGTGCCAGCACTTTTTTCCGGGACAACGAAGAACTGTTTTTT
TRBD2,TRBV20-1,many,TRBJ2-1,CSALSPGRGHNEQFF,TGCAGTGCCCTCAGCCCCGGGAGGGGCCACAATGAGCAGTTCTTC
TRBD1,TRBV24-1,many,TRBJ2-3,CATSDAADRGGTDTQYF,TGTGCCACCAGTGATGCCGCTGACAGGGGTGGCACAGATACGCAGTATTTT
TRBD1,TRBV5-8,many,TRBJ1-4,CASSSNRGLDEKLFF,TGTGCCAGCAGCTCGAACAGGGGATTGGATGAAAAACTGTTTTTT
NA,TRBV5-1,many,TRBJ1-2,CASTLRGGYGYTF,TGCGCCAGCACCCTAAGGGGGGGCTATGGCTACACCTTC
NA,TRBV6-2/TRBV6-3,few,TRBJ2-2,CASQSAGGGELFF,TGTGCCAGCCAATCGGCGGGCGGGGGGGAGCTGTTTTTT
TRBD2,TRBV6-1,many,TRBJ2-1,CASSPVSGTSGRNEQFF,TGTGCCAGCAGTCCCGTATCCGGGACTAGCGGGAGAAATGAGCAGTTCTTC
TRBD2,TRBV12-3/TRBV12-4,few,TRBJ2-5,CASSLGSSGRAEQYF,TGTGCAAGCAGTTTAGGCTCTAGCGGGAGGGCTGAGCAGTACTTC
NA,TRBV6-2/TRBV6-3,many,TRBJ2-7,CASSLLPEDTAYEQYF,TGTGCCAGCAGCCTGCTCCCGGAGGACACGGCCTACGAGCAGTACTTC
NA,TRBV19,many,TRBJ2-1,CASSTWHHNEQFF,TGTGCCAGTAGTACATGGCACCACAATGAGCAGTTCTTC
TRBD2,TRBV27,medium-sized,TRBJ2-3,CASSPLEAGSTDTQYF,TGTGCCAGCAGTCCTCTCGAAGCGGGAAGCACAGATACGCAGTATTTT
TRBD1,TRBV27,many,TRBJ2-2,CASSRPGTGYGRELFF,TGTGCCAGCAGCAGACCCGGGACAGGGTACGGCAGGGAGCTGTTTTTT
NA,TRBV6-1,few,TRBJ2-7,CASIGGREHYF,TGTGCCAGCATTGGGGGACGGGAGCATTATTTC
NA,TRBV12-3/TRBV12-4,few,TRBJ2-5,CVSSAFFRQPEFGETQYF,TGTGTCAGCAGTGCCTTTTTCCGACAGCCCGAGTTTGGAGAGACCCAGTACTTC
TRBD1,TRBV5-1,NA,TRBJ1-2,CASSSQGAADYGYTF,TGCGCCAGCAGCTCGCAGGGGGCGGCTGACTATGGCTACACATTC
NA,TRBV5-1,many,TRBJ1-1,CASGGQNTEAFF,TGCGCCAGCGGGGGACAGAACACTGAAGCTTTCTTT
TRBD2,TRBV7-2,many,TRBJ2-1,CASSLAAGGPHEQFF,TGTGCCAGCAGCTTAGCGGCGGGAGGGCCCCATGAGCAGTTCTTC
TRBD2,TRBV20-1,many,TRBJ2-5,CSARGGGRETQYF,TGCAGTGCTAGAGGGGGGGGGAGGGAGACCCAGTACTTC
NA,TRBV6-2/TRBV6-3,few,TRBJ1-2,CASSPTGSNYGYTF,TGTGCCAGCAGTCCCACAGGATCTAACTATGGCTACACCTTC
NA,TRBV27,NA,TRBJ1-2,CASAHGRRDGYTF,TGTGCCAGTGCACACGGGCGACGGGACGGCTACACCTTC